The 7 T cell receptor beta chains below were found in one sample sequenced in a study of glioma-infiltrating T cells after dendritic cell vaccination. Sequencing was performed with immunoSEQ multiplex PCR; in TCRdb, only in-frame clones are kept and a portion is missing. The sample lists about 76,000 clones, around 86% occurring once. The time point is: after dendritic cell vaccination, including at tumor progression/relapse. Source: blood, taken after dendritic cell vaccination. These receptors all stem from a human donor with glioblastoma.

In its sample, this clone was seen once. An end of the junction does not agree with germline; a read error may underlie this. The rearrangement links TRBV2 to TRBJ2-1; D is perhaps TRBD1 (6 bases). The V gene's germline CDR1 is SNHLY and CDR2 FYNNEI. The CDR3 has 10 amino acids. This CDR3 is CASGGKNRVF. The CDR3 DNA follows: TGTGCCAGCGGTGGAAAAAACAGGGTCTTC.

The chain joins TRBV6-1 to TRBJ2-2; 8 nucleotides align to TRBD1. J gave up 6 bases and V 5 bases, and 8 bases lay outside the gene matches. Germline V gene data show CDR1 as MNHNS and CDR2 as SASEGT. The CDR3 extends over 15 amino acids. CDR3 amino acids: CASSPTDRGPGELFF. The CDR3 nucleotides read TGTGCCAGCAGTCCAACCGACAGGGGTCCCGGGGAGCTGTTTTTT.

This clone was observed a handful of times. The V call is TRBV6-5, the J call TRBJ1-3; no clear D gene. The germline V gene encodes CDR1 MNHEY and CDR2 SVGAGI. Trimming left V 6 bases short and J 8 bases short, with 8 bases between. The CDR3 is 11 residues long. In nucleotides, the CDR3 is TGTGCCAGCAGCAGACTGGACACCATATATTTT. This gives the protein CASSRLDTIYF.

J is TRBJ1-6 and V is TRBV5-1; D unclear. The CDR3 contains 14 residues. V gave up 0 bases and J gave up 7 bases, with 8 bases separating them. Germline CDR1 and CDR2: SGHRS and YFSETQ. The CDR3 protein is CASSLEQHNSPLHF. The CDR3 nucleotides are TGCGCCAGCAGCTTGGAACAGCACAATTCACCCCTCCACTTT. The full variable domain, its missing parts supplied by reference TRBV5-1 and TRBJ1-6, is KAGVTQTPRYLIKTRGQQVTLSCSPISGHRSVSWYQQTPGQGLQFLFEYFSETQRNKGNFPGRFSGRQFSNSRSEMNVSTLELGDSALYLCASSLEQHNSPLHFGNGTRLTVT.

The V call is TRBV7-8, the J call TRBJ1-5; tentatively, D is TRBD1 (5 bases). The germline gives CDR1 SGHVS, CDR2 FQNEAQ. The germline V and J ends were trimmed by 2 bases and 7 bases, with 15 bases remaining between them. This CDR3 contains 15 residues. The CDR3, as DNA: TGTGCCAGCAGCTTAATGGGGGGAGTCGGGCAGCCCCAGCATTTT. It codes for CASSLMGGVGQPQHF. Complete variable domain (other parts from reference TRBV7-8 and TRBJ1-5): GAGVSQSPRYKVAKRGQDVALRCDPISGHVSLFWYQQALGQGPEFLTYFQNEAQLDKSGLPSDRFFAERPEGSVSTLKIQRTQQEDSAVYLCASSLMGGVGQPQHFGDGTRLSIL.

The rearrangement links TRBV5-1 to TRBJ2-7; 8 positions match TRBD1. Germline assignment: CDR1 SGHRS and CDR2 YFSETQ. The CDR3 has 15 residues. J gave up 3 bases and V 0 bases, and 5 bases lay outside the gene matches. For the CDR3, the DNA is TGCGCCAGCAGCTTGGTGGCAGGGGGCATCTACGAGCAGTACTTC. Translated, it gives CASSLVAGGIYEQYF.

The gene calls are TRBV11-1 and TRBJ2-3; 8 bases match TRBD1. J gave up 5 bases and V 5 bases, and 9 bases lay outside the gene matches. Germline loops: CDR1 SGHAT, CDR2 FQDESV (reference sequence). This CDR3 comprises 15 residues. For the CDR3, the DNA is TGTGCCAGCAGCCCTCTTGGACAGGGTGGAGATACGCAGTATTTT. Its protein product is CASSPLGQGGDTQYF.